Below are 13 T cell receptor beta chains sequenced from a single sample in a study of cytomegalovirus exposure and HLA in healthy donors. PCR primers comprised 60 Vbeta and 13 Jbeta primers. Some clones are missing from TCRdb's copy, which holds only in-frame ones; the method was immunoSEQ multiplex PCR. The table shows about 180,000 clones, with less than 80% occurring only once. The sample consisted of PBMCs. These receptors came from a man aged 18 to 30 in good health and CMV-seronegative.

V usage is TRBV13 and J usage is TRBJ2-2; possibly TRBD2 for D (6 bases). Germline values: CDR1 PRHDT, CDR2 FYEKMQ (reference sequence). The CDR3 is 16 residues long. The V end was cut by 4 bases, the J end by 3 bases, with 15 bases between. The CDR3 region has the DNA TGTGCCAGCAGCTCCCTTGCGGGATGGGACACCGGGGAGCTGTTTTTT. Translation: CASSSLAGWDTGELFF. Combining the CDR3 with reference TRBV13 and TRBJ2-2 gives the whole variable domain AAGVIQSPRHLIKEKRETATLKCYPIPRHDTVYWYQQGPGQDPQFLISFYEKMQSDKGSIPDRFSAQQFSDYHSELNMSSLELGDSALYFCASSSLAGWDTGELFFGEGSRLTVL.

V usage is TRBV7-3 and J usage is TRBJ2-3; 8 bases fit TRBD1. Germline loops: CDR1 SGHTA, CDR2 FQGTGA. This CDR3 has 15 residues. The trim removed 5 bases at V and 4 bases at J, leaving 8 bases unmatched. The CDR3 bases are TGTGCCAGCAGCCGGACAGGGTCACTCTCAGATACGCAGTATTTT. Residues: CASSRTGSLSDTQYF. Complete variable domain (other parts from reference TRBV7-3 and TRBJ2-3): GAGVSQTPSNKVTEKGKYVELRCDPISGHTALYWYRQSLGQGPEFLIYFQGTGAADDSGLPNDRFFAVRPEGSVSTLKIQRTERGDSAVYLCASSRTGSLSDTQYFGPGTRLTVL.

Note on this clone: This sample includes further DNA sequences coding for the same CDR3. The chain links TRBV28 to TRBJ1-2, with D possibly matching TRBD1 (5 bases). The V gene lost 6 bases and the J gene lost 3 bases, with 5 bases spanning the gap. The V gene's germline CDR1 is MDHEN and CDR2 SYDVKM. CDR3 length: 11 amino acids. For the CDR3, the DNA is TGTGCCAGCAGCAGGGACTATGGCTACACCTTC. Its protein is CASSRDYGYTF.

The chain combines TRBV7-9 with TRBJ2-1; possible D gene TRBD2, 6 bases. The V gene lost 5 bases and the J gene lost 10 bases, with 12 bases spanning the gap. The CDR3 has 12 amino acids. From germline, CDR1 is SEHNR and CDR2 FQNEAQ (reference sequence). The chain's CDR3 is CASSDGSGEQFF. CDR3 DNA sequence: TGTGCCAGCAGCGACGGAAGCGGGGAGCAGTTCTTC.

This clone has only a few counts. V usage is TRBV2 and J usage is TRBJ2-4, with 8 bases that match TRBD2. With V trimmed by 6 bases and J by 7 bases, 17 bases remained unmatched. The CDR3 extends over 17 amino acids. CDR1 SNHLY and CDR2 FYNNEI come from the germline V gene. CDR3 amino acids: CASSPPATGGRRNIQYF. The CDR3 DNA reads as TGTGCCAGCAGCCCGCCCGCCACGGGGGGGCGGCGTAACATTCAGTACTTC.

This chain links TRBV5-1 with TRBJ2-1, with a weak D call TRBD2 (5 bases). Germline CDR1 and CDR2: SGHRS and YFSETQ. The CDR3 covers 15 residues. V lost 4 bases and J lost 2, with 13 bases in between. The CDR3 region has the DNA TGCGCCAGCAGCCGTAGAAGCGGAACCTACAATGAGCAGTTCTTC. Protein sequence: CASSRRSGTYNEQFF.

A few counts support this clone. The chain recombines TRBV7-8 with TRBJ2-7, with D perhaps TRBD2 (5 bases). The CDR3 totals 14 residues. V was clipped by 5 bases and J by 2 bases, with 13 bases between them. The V gene's germline CDR1 is SGHVS and CDR2 FQNEAQ. In nucleotides, the CDR3 is TGTGCCAGCAGCCCCTTAGGAGGACCCTACGAGCAGTACTTC. As protein: CASSPLGGPYEQYF.

This chain connects TRBV28 to TRBJ1-2; the match to TRBD1 covers 7 bases. Germline V gene lookup returns CDR1 MDHEN and CDR2 SYDVKM. V shed 8 bases and J 8 bases; nucleotides not matched to a gene: 17. This CDR3 has 15 residues. The CDR3 region has the DNA TGTGCCAGCGCACCAAGGGGACAGCCCAGGATCGGCTACACCTTC. This sequence encodes CASAPRGQPRIGYTF.

This chain uses TRBV2 with TRBJ1-6; a weak D match, TRBD1 (5 bases). The CDR3 runs to 14 residues. V lost 6 bases to trimming and J lost 5 bases, with 11 bases between them. Germline V gene lookup returns CDR1 SNHLY and CDR2 FYNNEI. The CDR3 protein is CASSTQGNNSPLHF. The CDR3 DNA is TGTGCCAGCAGCACCCAGGGAAATAATTCACCCCTCCACTTT.

The gene calls are TRBV4-1 and TRBJ1-3; possibly TRBD1 for D (5 bases). Germline V CDR1 and CDR2: MGHRA, YSYEKL. This CDR3 has 17 amino acids. V shed 3 bases and J shed 0 bases, with 15 bases lying between them. CDR3 amino acids: CASSQHIQQDSGNTIYF. CDR3 bases: TGCGCCAGCAGCCAGCATATCCAACAGGACTCTGGAAACACCATATATTTT.

The chain employs TRBV6-1 and TRBJ2-5; D perhaps matches TRBD1 (6 bases). Germline values: CDR1 MNHNS, CDR2 SASEGT. Trimming removed 6 bases at V and 0 bases at J, with 8 bases between. This CDR3 region has 13 residues. The CDR3 DNA sequence: TGTGCCAGCAGCACAGGGAACCAAGAGACCCAGTACTTC. Protein product: CASSTGNQETQYF.

The chain is built from TRBV19 and TRBJ1-5; a possible D gene is TRBD1 (5 bases). Germline CDR1 reads LNHDA; CDR2 reads SQIVND (reference sequence). V was cut by 1 base and J by 2 bases, with 12 bases left in between. The CDR3 has 16 residues. As DNA, the CDR3 is TGTGCCAGTAGTATAGCCCAGGGAGGGGGCAATCAGCCCCAGCATTTT. Translation: CASSIAQGGGNQPQHF.

The V call is TRBV29-1, the J call TRBJ1-2; maybe TRBD1 (6 bases). This CDR3 is 12 amino acids long. V was shortened by 1 base and J by 13 bases, with 16 bases between the two germline ends. The V gene's germline CDR1 is SQVTM and CDR2 ANQGSEA. This chain's CDR3 is CSVEGARGNPTF. The DNA for the CDR3 is TGCAGCGTTGAAGGCGCCAGGGGCAATCCCACCTTC.